This entry lists 20 T cell receptor beta chains sequenced from one sample in a study of blood T cells in healthy people across ages. A second about 6 to 12 cycle PCR used barcoded and J-beta primers. TCRdb reprocessed the 5' RACE reads with MiXCR, giving one entry per CDR3 protein. The sample has over 1,500,000 distinct CDR3 sequences, 35% to 50% seen once; the top ten hold 23%. The sequencing input was blood. Receptors originate from a human donor in good health.

The chain carries TRBV20-1 and TRBJ2-7, with 8 bases identical to TRBD1. Trimming cost V 2 bases and J 3 bases; bases outside gene matches: 6. The CDR3 is 14 residues long. Germline values: CDR1 DFQATT, CDR2 SNEGSKA (reference sequence). The CDR3, as DNA: TGCAGTGCTAGAACCGGGACAGGCGGCTACGAGCAGTACTTC. It translates to CSARTGTGGYEQYF.

V usage is TRBV4-3 and J usage is TRBJ1-2; TRBD1 agrees at 7 bases. Trimming cost V 3 bases and J 7 bases; bases outside gene matches: 5. CDR1 is LGHNA and CDR2 is YSLEER in the germline V gene. The CDR3 contains 13 residues. In DNA form, the CDR3 reads TGCGCCAGCAGCCATAGACAGGGTGGTGGCTACACCTTC. Amino acids: CASSHRQGGGYTF.

This chain links TRBV20-1 with TRBJ2-7; D uncertain. Trimming removed 3 bases at V and 0 bases at J, with 6 bases between. In germline, CDR1 is DFQATT, CDR2 SNEGSKA (reference sequence). The CDR3 loop spans 12 amino acids. In DNA, the CDR3 is TGCAGTGCTAGGGGCAACTCCTACGAGCAGTACTTC. Encoded protein: CSARGNSYEQYF.

This clonotype was detected only a few times. The chain combines TRBV7-9 with TRBJ1-1; no definite D call. Germline values: CDR1 SEHNR, CDR2 FQNEAQ (reference sequence). CDR3 length equals 14 residues. V lost 5 bases to trimming and J lost 1 base, with 11 bases between them. CDR3 in amino acids: CASSLRHKNTEAFF. The CDR3 DNA follows: TGTGCCAGCAGCCTACGACACAAGAACACTGAAGCTTTCTTT. The full variable domain, rest sourced from reference TRBV7-9 and TRBJ1-1, is DTGVSQNPRHKITKRGQNVTFRCDPISEHNRLYWYRQTLGQGPEFLTYFQNEAQLEKSRLLSDRFSAERPKGSFSTLEIQRTEQGDSAMYLCASSLRHKNTEAFFGQGTRLTVV.

The chain links TRBV6-6 to TRBJ1-1; D gene ambiguous. This CDR3 has 12 residues. Trimming removed 8 bases at V and 4 bases at J, with 11 bases between. Germline CDR1 reads MNHNY; CDR2 reads SVGAGI (reference sequence). The chain's CDR3 is CASGPVGTEAFF. CDR3 nucleotides: TGTGCCAGCGGGCCGGTGGGCACTGAAGCTTTCTTT.

The CDR3 DNA follows: TGTGCCATTTTGAGGGGGCTTTCGGATCAGCCCCAGCATTTT. It specifies CAILRGLSDQPQHF. The chain combines TRBV7-2 with TRBJ1-5; 7 bases map to TRBD1. The CDR3 consists of 14 residues. V dropped 10 bases and J dropped 5; count of bases not matched to a gene: 11. Germline CDR1 and CDR2: SGHTA and FQGNSA.

The chain couples TRBV27 to TRBJ1-5; maybe TRBD1 (5 bases). The germline gives CDR1 MNHEY, CDR2 SMNVEV (reference sequence). The CDR3 runs 15 residues. Trimming stripped 5 bases from V and 9 bases from J, with 20 bases between. DNA of the CDR3: TGTGCCAGCAGTACCACGCGACGGGGGGAGTCGCCCCAGCATTTT. It encodes CASSTTRRGESPQHF.

The V call is TRBV24-1, the J call TRBJ2-3, with D possibly TRBD2 on 5 matching bases. This CDR3 region has 16 residues. Germline V CDR1 and CDR2: KGHDR, SFDVKD. Trimming pared 4 bases from V and 7 bases from J, leaving 20 bases between. Here the CDR3 reads CATSDRTGNALNTQYF. DNA for the CDR3: TGTGCCACCAGTGACCGGACCGGGAACGCACTGAATACGCAGTATTTT.

The chain uses TRBV13 and TRBJ2-3; possible D gene TRBD1, 7 bases. The CDR3 length is 17 residues. From germline, CDR1 is PRHDT and CDR2 FYEKMQ (reference sequence). Trimming took 4 bases from V and 2 from J, leaving 19 bases between them. CDR3 protein: CASSSRGGDRTTDTQYF. The CDR3 DNA reads as TGTGCCAGCAGCTCGCGGGGCGGGGACAGAACCACAGATACGCAGTATTTT.

The chain couples TRBV5-1 to TRBJ1-1, with D unclear. Germline V gives CDR1 SGHRS, CDR2 YFSETQ. V lost 4 bases to trimming and J lost 6 bases, with 10 bases between them. This CDR3 has 12 residues. CDR3: CASSTGDSEAFF. DNA of the CDR3: TGCGCCAGCAGCACCGGAGACTCTGAAGCTTTCTTT.

Comments on this clonotype: Compared with germline, one end of the junction differs, possibly owing to a read error. The V and J genes are TRBV6-5 and TRBJ1-2; the D is unclear. The germline CDR1 and CDR2 sequences are MNHEY and SVGAGI. CDR3 length equals 13 residues. The CDR3 protein is CACSYGQVYGYTF. CDR3 nucleotides: TGTGCCTGCAGTTACGGCCAGGTCTATGGCTACACCTTC.

The J gene is TRBJ2-3, the V gene TRBV20-1, with 11 nucleotides matching TRBD2. After removal of 5 bases from V and 6 bases from J, the junction contained 13 bases not matched to a gene. The germline gives CDR1 DFQATT, CDR2 SNEGSKA (reference sequence). This CDR3 contains 16 residues. CDR3 nucleotides: TGCAGTGCTTGCGAGGGGGTAGCGGGGGGGAAGGATACGCAGTATTTT. This encodes CSACEGVAGGKDTQYF.

This clonotype was detected a few times. The rearrangement links TRBV24-1 to TRBJ2-1; 10 bases match TRBD1. CDR1 is KGHDR and CDR2 is SFDVKD in the germline V gene. The length of the CDR3 is 16 residues. V gave up 6 bases and J gave up 5 bases; unmatched junction bases: 9. CDR3: CATSPWGTGVDNEQFF. In DNA, the CDR3 is TGTGCCACCAGTCCATGGGGGACAGGGGTGGACAATGAGCAGTTCTTC.

In this sample, this clonotype turned up once. The chain carries TRBV7-2 and TRBJ2-7; 10 bases align to TRBD2. The CDR3 runs 15 residues. Germline CDR1 SGHTA, CDR2 FQGNSA. Trimming at V came to 2 bases and at J to 5 bases, leaving 6 bases not matched to a gene. This CDR3 is CASSLRAGGPDEQYF. The CDR3 nucleotides are TGTGCCAGCAGCTTACGAGCGGGAGGGCCGGACGAGCAGTACTTC.

This clonotype was seen only once. CDR3 region: CASSSGLGLGEQFF. CDR3 bases: TGTGCCAGCAGCTCTGGACTGGGTCTAGGTGAGCAGTTCTTC. The chain carries TRBV13 and TRBJ2-1, with a weak D call TRBD2 (5 bases). Trimming pared 4 bases from V and 9 bases from J, leaving 16 bases between. Germline V gene lookup returns CDR1 PRHDT and CDR2 FYEKMQ (reference sequence). The CDR3 totals 14 residues. The full variable domain, its missing parts supplied by reference TRBV13 and TRBJ2-1, is AAGVIQSPRHLIKEKRETATLKCYPIPRHDTVYWYQQGPGQDPQFLISFYEKMQSDKGSIPDRFSAQQFSDYHSELNMSSLELGDSALYFCASSSGLGLGEQFFGPGTRLTVL.

This clonotype was detected only a few times. The rearrangement joins TRBV20-1 to TRBJ2-1; unclear D gene. The CDR3 spans 13 residues. Germline CDR1 and CDR2: DFQATT and SNEGSKA (reference sequence). V was clipped by 5 bases and J by 6 bases, with 14 bases between them. CDR3 in DNA: TGCAGTGCTCAAAAGATGGTACGCAATGAGCAGTTCTTC. Its protein product is CSAQKMVRNEQFF.

The chain combines TRBV4-1 with TRBJ2-3, with D perhaps matching TRBD1 (5 bases). The CDR3 sequence is 16 residues long. Germline assignment: CDR1 MGHRA and CDR2 YSYEKL. Trimming cost V 0 bases and J 1 base, with 11 bases left between them. The CDR3, as DNA: TGCGCCAGCAGCCAAGATAGGGCCAGGGGCACAGATACGCAGTATTTT. Residues: CASSQDRARGTDTQYF.

V usage is TRBV7-2 and J usage is TRBJ2-1; a possible D gene is TRBD1 (6 bases). Germline CDR1 reads SGHTA; CDR2 reads FQGNSA. CDR3 length: 15 amino acids. The ends were cut back, 7 bases at V and 10 bases at J, with 23 bases in the middle. The CDR3 DNA reads TGTGCCAGCAACTCCTCCCCCAGGGGAAGCAACGAGCAGTTCTTC. It yields the protein CASNSSPRGSNEQFF.

The V gene is TRBV7-2, the J gene TRBJ1-6; D possibly corresponds to TRBD1 (6 bases). V gave up 2 bases and J gave up 9 bases, with 11 bases separating them. This CDR3 spans 14 amino acids. CDR1 is SGHTA and CDR2 is FQGNSA in the germline V gene. The chain's CDR3 is CASSLSGARSPLHF. The CDR3 nucleotides are TGTGCCAGCAGCTTATCGGGGGCGCGTTCACCCCTCCACTTT. The full variable domain, rest sourced from reference TRBV7-2 and TRBJ1-6, is GAGVSQSPSNKVTEKGKDVELRCDPISGHTALYWYRQSLGQGLEFLIYFQGNSAPDKSGLPSDRFSAERTGGSVSTLTIQRTQQEDSAVYLCASSLSGARSPLHFGNGTRLTVT.

This clonotype occurred once. A much larger clonotype is one base distant, so this may be a read error. V is TRBV7-3 and J is TRBJ2-1; D unclear. The end of the DNA aligns better with TRBJ2-7, so the J call may be wrong. Germline V lookup: CDR1 SGHTA, CDR2 FQGTGA. The CDR3 is made up of 13 amino acids. CDR3 in amino acids: CASSLRWANEQYF. CDR3 nucleotides: TGTGCCAGCAGCTTAAGATGGGCTAATGAGCAGTACTTC.